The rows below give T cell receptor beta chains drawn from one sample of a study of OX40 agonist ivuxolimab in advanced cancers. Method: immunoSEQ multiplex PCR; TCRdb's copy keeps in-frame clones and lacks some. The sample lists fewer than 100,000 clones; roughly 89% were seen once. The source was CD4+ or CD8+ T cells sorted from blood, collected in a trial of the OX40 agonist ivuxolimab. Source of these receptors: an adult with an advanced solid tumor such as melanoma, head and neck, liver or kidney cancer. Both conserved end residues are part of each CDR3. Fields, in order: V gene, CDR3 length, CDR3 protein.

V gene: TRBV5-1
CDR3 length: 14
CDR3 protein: CASSSSRGSGEQYF

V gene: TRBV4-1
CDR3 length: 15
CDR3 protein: CASSRTSGPYNEQFF

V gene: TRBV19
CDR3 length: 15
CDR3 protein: CASSTGGRYTGELFF

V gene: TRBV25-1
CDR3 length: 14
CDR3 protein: CASEGDYSGNTIYF

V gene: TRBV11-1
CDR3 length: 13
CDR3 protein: CASSSGPTVIQFF

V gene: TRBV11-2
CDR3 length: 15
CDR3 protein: CASSLGTGVPSEQYF

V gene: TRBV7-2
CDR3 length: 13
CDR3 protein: CASSLSGGDEQFF

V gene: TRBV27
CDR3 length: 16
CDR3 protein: CASSLSSGDPGETQYF

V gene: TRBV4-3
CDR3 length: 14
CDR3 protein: CASSQGGRAYEQYF

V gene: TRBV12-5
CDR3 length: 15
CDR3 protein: CASGLVTGGSGGYTF

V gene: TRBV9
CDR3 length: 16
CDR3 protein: CASSGRLAGATGELFF

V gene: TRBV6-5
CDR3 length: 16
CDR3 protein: CASSYGLAGGPDTQYF

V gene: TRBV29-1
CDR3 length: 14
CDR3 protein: CSVLSGKRYNEQFF

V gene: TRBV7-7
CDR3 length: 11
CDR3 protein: CASSATGELFF

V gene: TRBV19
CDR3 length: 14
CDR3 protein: CASRGGRTAPPLHF

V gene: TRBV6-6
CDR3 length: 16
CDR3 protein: CASSPGLAKAKNIQYF

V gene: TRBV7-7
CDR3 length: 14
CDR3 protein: CASSLAGGADTQYF

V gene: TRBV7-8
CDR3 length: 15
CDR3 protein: CASSTNVRGADGYTF

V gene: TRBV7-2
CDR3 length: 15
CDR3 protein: CASRPNRLAYNEQFF

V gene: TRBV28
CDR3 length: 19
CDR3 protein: CASSSPGHDSAGSNQPQHF

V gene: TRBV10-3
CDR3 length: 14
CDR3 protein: CAISERGRATEAFF

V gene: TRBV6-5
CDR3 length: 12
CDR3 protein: CASSTGYYGYTF